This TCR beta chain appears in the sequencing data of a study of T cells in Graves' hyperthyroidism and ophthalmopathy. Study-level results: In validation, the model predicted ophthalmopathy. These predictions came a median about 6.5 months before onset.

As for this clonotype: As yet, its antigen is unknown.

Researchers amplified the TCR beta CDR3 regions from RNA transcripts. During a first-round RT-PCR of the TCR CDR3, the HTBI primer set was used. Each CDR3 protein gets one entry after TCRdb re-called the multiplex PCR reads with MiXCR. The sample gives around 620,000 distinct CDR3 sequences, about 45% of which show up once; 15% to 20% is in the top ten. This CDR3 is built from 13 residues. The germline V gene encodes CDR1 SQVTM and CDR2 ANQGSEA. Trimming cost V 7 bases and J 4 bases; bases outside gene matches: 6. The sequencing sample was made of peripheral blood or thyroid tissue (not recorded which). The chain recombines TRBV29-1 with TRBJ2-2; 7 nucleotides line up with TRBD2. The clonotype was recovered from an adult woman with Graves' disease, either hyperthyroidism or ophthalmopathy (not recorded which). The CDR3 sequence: CSAGLDTTGELFF. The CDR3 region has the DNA TGCAGCGCTGGACTAGACACCACCGGGGAGCTGTTTTTT.